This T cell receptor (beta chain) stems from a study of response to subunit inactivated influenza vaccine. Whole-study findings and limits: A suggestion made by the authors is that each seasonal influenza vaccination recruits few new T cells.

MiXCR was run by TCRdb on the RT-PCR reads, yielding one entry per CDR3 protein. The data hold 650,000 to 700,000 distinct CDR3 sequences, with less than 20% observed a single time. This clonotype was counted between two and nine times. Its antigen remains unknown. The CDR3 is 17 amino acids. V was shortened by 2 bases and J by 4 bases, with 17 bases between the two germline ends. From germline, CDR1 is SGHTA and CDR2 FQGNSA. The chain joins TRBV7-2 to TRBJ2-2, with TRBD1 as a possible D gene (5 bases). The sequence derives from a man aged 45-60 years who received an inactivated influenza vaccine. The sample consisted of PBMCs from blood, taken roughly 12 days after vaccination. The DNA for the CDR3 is TGTGCCAGCAGCTTAAAGGGCCGACAGCTTATCACCGGGGAGCTGTTTTTT. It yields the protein CASSLKGRQLITGELFF.